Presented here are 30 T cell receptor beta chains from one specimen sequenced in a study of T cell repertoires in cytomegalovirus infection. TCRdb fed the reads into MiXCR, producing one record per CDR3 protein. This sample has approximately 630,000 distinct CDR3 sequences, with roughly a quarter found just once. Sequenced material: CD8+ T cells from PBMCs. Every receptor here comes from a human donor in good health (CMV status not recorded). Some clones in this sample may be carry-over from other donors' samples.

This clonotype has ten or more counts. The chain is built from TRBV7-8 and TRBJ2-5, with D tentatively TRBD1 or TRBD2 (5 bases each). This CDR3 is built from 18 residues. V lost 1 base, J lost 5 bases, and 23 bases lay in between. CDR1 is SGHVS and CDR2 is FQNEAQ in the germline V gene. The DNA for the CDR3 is TGTGCCAGCAGCTTAGGAATAGGGACCGGCCCTAAGATGGAGACCCAGTACTTC. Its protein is CASSLGIGTGPKMETQYF.

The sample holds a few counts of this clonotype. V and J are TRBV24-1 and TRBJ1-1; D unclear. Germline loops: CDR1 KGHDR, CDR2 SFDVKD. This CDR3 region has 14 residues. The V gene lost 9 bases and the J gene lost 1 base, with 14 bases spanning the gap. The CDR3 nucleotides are TGTGCCACCCTCAACCGGGAACCGAACACTGAAGCTTTCTTT. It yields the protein CATLNREPNTEAFF.

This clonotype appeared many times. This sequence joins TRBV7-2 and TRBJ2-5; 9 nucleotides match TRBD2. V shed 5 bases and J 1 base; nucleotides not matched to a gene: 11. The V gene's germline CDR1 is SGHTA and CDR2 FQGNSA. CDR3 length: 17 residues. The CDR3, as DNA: TGTGCCAGCAGCCTACCCTCTAGCGGGGCGTTCCAAGAGACCCAGTACTTC. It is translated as CASSLPSSGAFQETQYF. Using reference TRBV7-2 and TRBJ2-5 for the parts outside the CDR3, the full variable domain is GAGVSQSPSNKVTEKGKDVELRCDPISGHTALYWYRQSLGQGLEFLIYFQGNSAPDKSGLPSDRFSAERTGGSVSTLTIQRTQQEDSAVYLCASSLPSSGAFQETQYFGPGTRLLVL.

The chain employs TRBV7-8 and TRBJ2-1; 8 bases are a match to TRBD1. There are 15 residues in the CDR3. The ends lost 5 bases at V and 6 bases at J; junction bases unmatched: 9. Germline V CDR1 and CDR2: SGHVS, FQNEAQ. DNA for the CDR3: TGTGCCAGCAGCGTAGGACAGGGCCTTATCAATGAGCAGTTCTTC. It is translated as CASSVGQGLINEQFF.

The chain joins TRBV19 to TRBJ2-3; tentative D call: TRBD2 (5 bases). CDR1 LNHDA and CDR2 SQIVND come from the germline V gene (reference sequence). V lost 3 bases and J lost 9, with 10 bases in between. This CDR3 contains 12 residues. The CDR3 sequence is CASSMSSNTQYF. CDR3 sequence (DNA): TGTGCCAGTAGTATGTCTAGCAACACGCAGTATTTT. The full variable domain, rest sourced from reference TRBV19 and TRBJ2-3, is DGGITQSPKYLFRKEGQNVTLSCEQNLNHDAMYWYRQDPGQGLRLIYYSQIVNDFQKGDIAEGYSVSREKKESFPLTVTSAQKNPTAFYLCASSMSSNTQYFGPGTRLTVL.

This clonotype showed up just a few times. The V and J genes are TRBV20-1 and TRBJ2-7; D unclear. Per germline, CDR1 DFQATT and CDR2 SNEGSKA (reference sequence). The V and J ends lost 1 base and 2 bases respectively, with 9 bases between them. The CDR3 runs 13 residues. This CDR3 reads CSARVNRTYEQYV. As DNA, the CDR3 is TGCAGTGCTAGAGTGAACAGAACCTACGAGCAGTACGTC.

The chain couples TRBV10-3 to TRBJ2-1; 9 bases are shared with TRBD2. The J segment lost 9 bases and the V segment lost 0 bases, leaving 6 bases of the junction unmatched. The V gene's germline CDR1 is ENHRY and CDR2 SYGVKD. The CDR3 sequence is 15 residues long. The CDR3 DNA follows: TGTGCCATCAGTGAGTCTGGCGGGGGGGACCTTGAGCAGTTCTTC. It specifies CAISESGGGDLEQFF.

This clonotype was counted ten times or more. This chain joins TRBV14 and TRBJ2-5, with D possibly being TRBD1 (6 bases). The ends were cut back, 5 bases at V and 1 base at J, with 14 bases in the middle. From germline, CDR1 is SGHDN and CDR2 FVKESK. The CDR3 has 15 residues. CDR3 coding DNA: TGTGCCAGCAGCGGACTGACAGGATTCCAAGAGACCCAGTACTTC. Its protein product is CASSGLTGFQETQYF.

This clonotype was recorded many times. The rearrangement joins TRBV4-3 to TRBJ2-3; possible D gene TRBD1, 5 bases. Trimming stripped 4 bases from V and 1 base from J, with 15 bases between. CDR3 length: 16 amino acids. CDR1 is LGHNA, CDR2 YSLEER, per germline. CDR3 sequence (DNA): TGCGCCAGCAGCCCTTCAGGGCTACCAGGCACAGATACGCAGTATTTT. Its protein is CASSPSGLPGTDTQYF.

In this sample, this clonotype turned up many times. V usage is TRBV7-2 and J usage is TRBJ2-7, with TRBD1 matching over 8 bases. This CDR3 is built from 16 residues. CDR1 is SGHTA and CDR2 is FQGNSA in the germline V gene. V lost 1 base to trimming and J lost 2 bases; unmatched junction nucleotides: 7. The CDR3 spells CASSLEVTGGTYEQYF. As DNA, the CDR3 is TGTGCCAGCAGCTTAGAGGTCACAGGGGGGACCTACGAGCAGTACTTC.

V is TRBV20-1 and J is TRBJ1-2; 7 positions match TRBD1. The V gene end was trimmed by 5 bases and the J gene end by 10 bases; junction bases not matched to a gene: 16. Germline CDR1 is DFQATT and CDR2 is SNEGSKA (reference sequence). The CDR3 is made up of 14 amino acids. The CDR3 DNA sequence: TGCAGTGCTGTTGCCCGGACAGGCTCGTTGGACTACACCTTC. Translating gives CSAVARTGSLDYTF.

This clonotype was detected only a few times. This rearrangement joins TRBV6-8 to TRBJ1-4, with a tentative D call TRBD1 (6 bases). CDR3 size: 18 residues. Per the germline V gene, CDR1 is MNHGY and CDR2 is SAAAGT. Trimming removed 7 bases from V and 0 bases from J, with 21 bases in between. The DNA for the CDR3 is TGTGCCAGCAATTTGCCGGGACACAAAGAAACAACTAATGAAAAACTGTTTTTT. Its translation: CASNLPGHKETTNEKLFF.

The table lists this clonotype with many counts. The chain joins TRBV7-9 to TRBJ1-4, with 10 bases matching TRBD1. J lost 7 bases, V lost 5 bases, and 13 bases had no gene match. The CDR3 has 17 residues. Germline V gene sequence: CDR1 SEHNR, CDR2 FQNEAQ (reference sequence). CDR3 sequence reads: CASSRDRGREGPEKLFF. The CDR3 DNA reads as TGTGCCAGCAGCCGGGACAGGGGAAGGGAAGGCCCTGAAAAACTGTTTTTT.

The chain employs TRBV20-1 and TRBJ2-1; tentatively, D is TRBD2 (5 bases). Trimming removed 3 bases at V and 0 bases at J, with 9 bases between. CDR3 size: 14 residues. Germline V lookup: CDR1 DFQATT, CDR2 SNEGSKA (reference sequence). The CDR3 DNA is TGCAGTGCTAGTGTGGGGAGCTCCTACAATGAGCAGTTCTTC. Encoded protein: CSASVGSSYNEQFF.

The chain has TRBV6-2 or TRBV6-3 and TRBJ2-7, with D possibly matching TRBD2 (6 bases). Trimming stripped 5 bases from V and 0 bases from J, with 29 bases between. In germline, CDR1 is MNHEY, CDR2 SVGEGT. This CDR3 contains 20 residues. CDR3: CASSPGTFKFLGNRSYEQYV. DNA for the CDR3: TGTGCCAGCAGTCCCGGGACTTTCAAGTTCCTGGGCAATCGCTCCTACGAGCAGTACGTC.

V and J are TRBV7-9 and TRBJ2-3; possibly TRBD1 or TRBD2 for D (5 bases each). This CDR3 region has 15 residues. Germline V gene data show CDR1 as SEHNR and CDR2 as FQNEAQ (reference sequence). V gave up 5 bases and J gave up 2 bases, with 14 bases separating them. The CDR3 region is CASSPTVGDTDTQYF. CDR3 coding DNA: TGTGCCAGCAGCCCAACAGTGGGGGACACAGATACGCAGTATTTT.

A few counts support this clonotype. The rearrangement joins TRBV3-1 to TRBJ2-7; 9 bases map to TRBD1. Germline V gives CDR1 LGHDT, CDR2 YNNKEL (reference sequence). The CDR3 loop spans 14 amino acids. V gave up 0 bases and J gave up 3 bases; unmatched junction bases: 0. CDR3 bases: TGTGCCAGCAGCCAAGAGGACAGGGGCTACGAGCAGTACTTC. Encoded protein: CASSQEDRGYEQYF.

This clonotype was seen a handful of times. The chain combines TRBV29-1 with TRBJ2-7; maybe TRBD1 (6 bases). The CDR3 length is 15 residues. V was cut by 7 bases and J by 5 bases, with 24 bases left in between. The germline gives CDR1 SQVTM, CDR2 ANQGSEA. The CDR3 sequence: CSALTAGQGINEQYF. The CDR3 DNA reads TGCAGCGCGTTGACCGCGGGCCAGGGGATCAACGAGCAGTACTTC.

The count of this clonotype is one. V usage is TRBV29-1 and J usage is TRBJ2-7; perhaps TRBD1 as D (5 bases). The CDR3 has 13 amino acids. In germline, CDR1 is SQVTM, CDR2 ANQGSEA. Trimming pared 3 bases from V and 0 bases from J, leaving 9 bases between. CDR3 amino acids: CSVELGLSYEQYF. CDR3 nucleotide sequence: TGCAGCGTTGAGCTGGGGCTCTCCTACGAGCAGTACTTC.

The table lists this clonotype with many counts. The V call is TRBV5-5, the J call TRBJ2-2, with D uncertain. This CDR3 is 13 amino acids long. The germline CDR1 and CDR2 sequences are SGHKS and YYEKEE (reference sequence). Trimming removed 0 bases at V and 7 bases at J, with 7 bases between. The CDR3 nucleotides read TGTGCCAGCAGCTTGGGGACGGACGGGGAGCTGTTTTTT. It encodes CASSLGTDGELFF.

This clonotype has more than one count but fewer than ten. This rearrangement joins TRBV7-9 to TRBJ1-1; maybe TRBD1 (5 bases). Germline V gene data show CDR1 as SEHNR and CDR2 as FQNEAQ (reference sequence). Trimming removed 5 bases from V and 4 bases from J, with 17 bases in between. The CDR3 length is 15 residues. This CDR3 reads CASSPPGAAITEAFF. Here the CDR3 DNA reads TGTGCCAGCAGCCCTCCCGGGGCAGCCATCACTGAAGCTTTCTTT.

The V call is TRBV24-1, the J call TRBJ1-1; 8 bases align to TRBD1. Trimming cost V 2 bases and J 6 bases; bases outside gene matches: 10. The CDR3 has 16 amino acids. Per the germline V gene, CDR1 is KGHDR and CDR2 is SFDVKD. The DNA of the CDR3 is TGTGCCACCAGTGATTCCCCGGACAGGGAACTCTCTGAAGCTTTCTTT. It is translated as CATSDSPDRELSEAFF.

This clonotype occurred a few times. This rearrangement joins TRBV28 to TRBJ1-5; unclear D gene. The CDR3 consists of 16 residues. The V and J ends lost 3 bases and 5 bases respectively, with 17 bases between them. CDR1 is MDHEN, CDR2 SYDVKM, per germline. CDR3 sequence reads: CASSFERSAEDQPQHF. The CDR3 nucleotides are TGTGCCAGCAGTTTCGAAAGGTCGGCCGAGGATCAGCCCCAGCATTTT.

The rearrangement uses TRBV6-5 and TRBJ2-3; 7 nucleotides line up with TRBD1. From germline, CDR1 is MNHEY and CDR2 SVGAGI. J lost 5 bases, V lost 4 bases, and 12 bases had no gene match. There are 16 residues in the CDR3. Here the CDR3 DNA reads TGTGCCAGCAGTTCTCGGACAGGTGCTGTTCGAGATACGCAGTATTTT. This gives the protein CASSSRTGAVRDTQYF.

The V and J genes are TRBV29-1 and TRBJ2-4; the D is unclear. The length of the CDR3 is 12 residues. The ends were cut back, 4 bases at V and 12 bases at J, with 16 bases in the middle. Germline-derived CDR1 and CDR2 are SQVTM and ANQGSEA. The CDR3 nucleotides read TGCAGCGTTGCGCTTTCGGCCACGGATCAGTACTTC. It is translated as CSVALSATDQYF.

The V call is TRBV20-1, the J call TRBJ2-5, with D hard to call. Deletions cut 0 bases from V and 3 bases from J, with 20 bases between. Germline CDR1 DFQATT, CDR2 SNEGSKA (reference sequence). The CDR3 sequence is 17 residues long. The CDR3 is CSARDDRVKYNKETQYF. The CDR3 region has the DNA TGCAGTGCTAGAGACGACCGGGTAAAGTATAACAAAGAGACCCAGTACTTC.

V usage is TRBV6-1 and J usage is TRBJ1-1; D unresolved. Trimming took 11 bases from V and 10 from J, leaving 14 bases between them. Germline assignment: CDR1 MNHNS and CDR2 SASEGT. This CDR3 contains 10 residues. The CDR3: CAGEGGRAFF. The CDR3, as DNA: TGTGCCGGGGAGGGTGGGAGAGCTTTCTTT.

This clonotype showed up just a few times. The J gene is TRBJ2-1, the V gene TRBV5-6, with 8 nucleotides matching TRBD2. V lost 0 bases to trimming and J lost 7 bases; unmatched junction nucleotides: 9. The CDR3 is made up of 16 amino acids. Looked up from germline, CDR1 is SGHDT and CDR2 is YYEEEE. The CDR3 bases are TGTGCCAGCAGCTTGGAACTAGCGGTGTTGTGGAATGAGCAGTTCTTC. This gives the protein CASSLELAVLWNEQFF.

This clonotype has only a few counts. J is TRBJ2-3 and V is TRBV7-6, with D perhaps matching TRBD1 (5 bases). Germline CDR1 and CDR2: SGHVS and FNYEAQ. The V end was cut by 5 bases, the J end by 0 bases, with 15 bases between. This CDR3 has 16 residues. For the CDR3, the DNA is TGTGCCAGCAGCCCCTGGACATCCGCTAGCACAGATACGCAGTATTTT. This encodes CASSPWTSASTDTQYF.

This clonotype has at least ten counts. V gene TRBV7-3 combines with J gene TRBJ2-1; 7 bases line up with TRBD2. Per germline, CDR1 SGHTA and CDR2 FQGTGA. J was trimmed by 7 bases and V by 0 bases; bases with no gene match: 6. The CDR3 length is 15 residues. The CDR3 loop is CASSLTGGESNEQFF. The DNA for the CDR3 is TGTGCCAGCAGCTTAACGGGAGGGGAATCGAATGAGCAGTTCTTC. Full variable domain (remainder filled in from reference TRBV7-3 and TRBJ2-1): GAGVSQTPSNKVTEKGKYVELRCDPISGHTALYWYRQSLGQGPEFLIYFQGTGAADDSGLPNDRFFAVRPEGSVSTLKIQRTERGDSAVYLCASSLTGGESNEQFFGPGTRLTVL.